The T cell receptor (beta chain) under discussion was sequenced for a study of radiotherapy plus CTLA-4 blockade in lung cancer. The V and J ends lost 3 bases and 8 bases respectively, with 17 bases between them. The CDR3 extends over 15 amino acids. In germline, CDR1 is MNHEY, CDR2 SVGAGI. The assay was immunoSEQ multiplex PCR, and TCRdb's table has in-frame clones only and misses some. Found here are 45,000 to 55,000 clones, 76% of them singletons; the top ten hold around 10%. The chain recombines TRBV6-5 with TRBJ2-1; no reliable D call. This TCR was recovered from a human donor with non-small cell lung cancer who had stable disease on radiotherapy plus ipilimumab. Sequenced material: peripheral blood, taken from a patient treated with radiotherapy plus ipilimumab. The CDR3 region is CASSYGSRIFDEQFF. The CDR3 nucleotides are TGTGCCAGCAGTTATGGCAGCCGTATTTTTGATGAGCAGTTCTTC.